The source of this T cell receptor (beta chain) is a study of cytomegalovirus exposure and HLA in healthy donors. This CDR3 spans 21 amino acids. V was cut by 1 base and J by 5 bases, with 33 bases left in between. These donors counted as nominally healthy when sampled, but unrecorded immune exposures were likely. PCR employed 60 Vbeta and 13 Jbeta primers. Some clones are missing from TCRdb's copy, which holds only in-frame ones; the method was immunoSEQ multiplex PCR. This table has approximately 74,000 clones, approximately 75% appearing once. Sequences were obtained from PBMCs. This chain links TRBV23-1 with TRBJ2-7, with D perhaps matching TRBD1 (6 bases). TRBV23-1 is sorted into the ORF group, with uncertain function. The TCR was taken from a man between 60 and 70 years old in good health and CMV-seropositive. CDR3 loop: CASSQCPTTDSSFRWCHEQYF. The CDR3 nucleotides are TGCGCCAGCAGTCAATGCCCTACAACGGACAGTTCATTTAGATGGTGTCACGAGCAGTACTTC.